This T cell receptor (beta chain) appears in the sequencing data of a study of spatial heterogeneity in lung cancer. The wider study: Raw-read counts averaged over ten per unique TCR and UMI combination.

Individually, TCR cDNA molecules were each labelled with a unique molecular identifier. Each CDR3 protein is one row after TCRdb ran MiXCR on the 5' RACE reads. The repertoire holds thousands of distinct CDR3 sequences, with approximately 7% as singletons. The V and J ends lost 6 bases and 5 bases, in that order; junction bases with no gene match: 5. From germline, CDR1 is SGHTA and CDR2 FQGTGA. This CDR3 has 14 residues. Stated time point: sample taken at primary tumor resection. The study sequenced unsorted whole RNA from tumor, nontumor lung or frozen PBMC. This clonotype was counted ten times or more. The target antigen is unknown. This beta chain is an unintended read in a library built for alpha chains; its size means little. Study results and caveats: The number of expanded tumor alpha and beta chains correlated with mutation number. Ubiquitous and regional expanded TCR counts correlated with ubiquitous and regional nonsynonymous mutations, respectively.

The receptor was isolated from a female donor with early-stage non-small cell lung cancer. The V gene is TRBV7-3, the J gene TRBJ2-5; 11 bases line up with TRBD2. The specimen comprised lung tumor tissue, sampled at surgery. CDR3 sequence reads: CASSLAGGPETQYF. CDR3 DNA sequence: TGTGCCAGCAGTTTAGCGGGAGGGCCGGAGACCCAGTACTTC.